The present entry profiles one T cell receptor (beta chain) with its context. At one end the junction does not follow the germline gene, possibly because of a read error. From RNA, the CDR3 regions of TCR beta chains were amplified and sequenced. RT-PCR was first run with HTBI primers, then multiplex PCR in a second round. TCRdb itself ran the multiplex PCR reads through MiXCR, one entry per CDR3 protein. The repertoire has hundreds of thousands of distinct CDR3 sequences, roughly 40% of them found once; the top ten carry approximately 43%. Germline CDR1 and CDR2: KGHDR and SFDVKD. This CDR3 is built from 13 residues. These data come from a study of Graves' ophthalmopathy and Graves' hyperthyroidism.

The chain combines TRBV24-1 with TRBJ2-5; D is unresolved. This sequence originates from an adult man with Graves' ophthalmopathy. Sample: peripheral blood. The CDR3 DNA sequence: TGTGCCAGCAGTGAAGCTACTCAAGAGACCCAGTACTTC. It translates to CASSEATQETQYF.